Listed below are T cell receptor beta chains from one sample, sequenced in a study of shared clonotypes between healthy human individuals. Repertoires were generated with immunoSEQ multiplex PCR, while TCRdb's copy carries only in-frame clones and drops some. The sample carries under 2,500,000 clones, approximately 96% recorded once. Sample: naive CD4+ T cells sorted from blood. These receptor sequences come from a man aged 18-30 years in good health. Both conserved end residues are part of each CDR3. Each record gives: clone size, D gene, J gene, V gene, CDR3 protein, CDR3 DNA. The D gene is left open where the match is weak. Clone size, where shown, is once, few, many, or a class for clones that have expanded.

size: once; D: .; J: TRBJ2-5; V: TRBV11-2; CDR3: CASSPIGGETQYF; DNA: TGTGCCAGCAGCCCTATCGGGGGAGAGACCCAGTACTTC
size: .; D: .; J: TRBJ2-2; V: TRBV5-4; CDR3: CASSQGGQGSTGELFF; DNA: TGTGCCAGCAGCCAGGGGGGGCAGGGGTCCACCGGGGAGCTGTTTTTT
size: .; D: TRBD1; J: TRBJ1-1; V: TRBV6-5; CDR3: CASSARAGGTEAFF; DNA: TGTGCCAGCAGCGCCCGGGCAGGGGGTACTGAAGCTTTCTTT
size: .; D: .; J: TRBJ1-6; V: TRBV4-1; CDR3: CASSPEGVLYNSPLHF; DNA: TGCGCCAGCAGCCCGGAGGGGGTTTTGTATAATTCACCCCTCCACTTT
size: .; D: TRBD1; J: TRBJ2-3; V: TRBV28; CDR3: CASSSPGGTDTDTQYF; DNA: TGTGCCAGCAGTTCACCAGGGGGCACTGACACAGATACGCAGTATTTT
size: .; D: .; J: TRBJ1-6; V: TRBV7-9; CDR3: CASSPEGNSPLHF; DNA: TGTGCCAGCAGCCCGGAGGGGAATTCACCCCTCCACTTT
size: .; D: TRBD2; J: TRBJ2-3; V: TRBV29-1; CDR3: CSVKVGWRGFVTDTQYF; DNA: TGCAGCGTGAAGGTTGGTTGGCGGGGGTTTGTAACAGATACGCAGTATTTT
size: .; D: .; J: TRBJ2-7; V: TRBV18; CDR3: CASSLDRAGEQYF; DNA: TGTGCCAGCTCCCTCGACAGGGCGGGGGAGCAGTACTTC
size: .; D: .; J: TRBJ1-5; V: TRBV18; CDR3: CASSPTDSSNQPQHF; DNA: TGTGCCAGCTCACCGACGGACAGTTCCAATCAGCCCCAGCATTTT
size: .; D: TRBD1; J: TRBJ2-3; V: TRBV11-2; CDR3: CASSLVPGQVPTDTQYF; DNA: TGTGCCAGCAGCCTCGTCCCGGGACAGGTGCCTACAGATACGCAGTATTTT
size: .; D: .; J: TRBJ1-6; V: TRBV9; CDR3: CASSAGQNSPLHF; DNA: TGTGCCAGCAGCGCTGGACAGAATTCACCCCTCCACTTT
size: .; D: TRBD1; J: TRBJ2-7; V: TRBV2; CDR3: CASSQGDRGIYEQYF; DNA: TGTGCCAGCTCACAGGGGGACAGGGGGATCTACGAGCAGTACTTC
size: .; D: .; J: TRBJ2-2; V: TRBV10-2; CDR3: CASRNERTGELFF; DNA: TGCGCCAGCAGGAACGAGCGCACCGGGGAGCTGTTTTTT
size: .; D: .; J: TRBJ2-3; V: TRBV2; CDR3: CASKERLTDTQYF; DNA: TGTGCCAGCAAGGAGCGGCTCACAGATACGCAGTATTTT
size: .; D: .; J: TRBJ2-3; V: TRBV6-6; CDR3: CASSYESGYTDTQYF; DNA: TGTGCCAGCAGTTATGAGAGCGGTTACACAGATACGCAGTATTTT
size: .; D: .; J: TRBJ1-2; V: TRBV7-9; CDR3: CASSLAQVPYGYTF; DNA: TGTGCCAGCAGCTTAGCGCAGGTACCCTATGGCTACACCTTC
size: .; D: .; J: TRBJ2-3; V: TRBV2; CDR3: CATEGGGRTDTQYF; DNA: TGTGCTACAGAGGGTGGGGGACGCACAGATACGCAGTATTTT
size: .; D: TRBD1; J: TRBJ1-1; V: TRBV30; CDR3: CAWSQSKTGVATEAFF; DNA: TGTGCCTGGAGTCAATCTAAAACAGGGGTTGCCACTGAAGCTTTCTTT
size: .; D: TRBD1; J: TRBJ2-7; V: TRBV5-1; CDR3: CASSTGQGYEQYF; DNA: TGCGCCAGCAGCACGGGACAGGGCTACGAGCAGTACTTC
size: .; D: .; J: TRBJ2-3; V: TRBV5-1; CDR3: CASSSVAGSRPDTQYF; DNA: TGCGCCAGCAGCTCAGTTGCGGGCTCTCGGCCAGATACGCAGTATTTT
size: .; D: .; J: TRBJ2-5; V: TRBV7-8; CDR3: CASSLGVTLETQYF; DNA: TGTGCCAGCAGCTTAGGCGTTACCTTGGAGACCCAGTACTTC
size: .; D: .; J: TRBJ2-5; V: TRBV2; CDR3: CASSENLAGRETQYF; DNA: TGTGCCAGCAGTGAAAATCTAGCTGGACGAGAGACCCAGTACTTC
size: .; D: .; J: TRBJ1-6; V: TRBV5-4; CDR3: CASRKEGMTVNSPLHF; DNA: TGTGCCAGCAGAAAAGAGGGGATGACAGTTAATTCACCCCTCCACTTT
size: .; D: .; J: TRBJ1-3; V: TRBV7-9; CDR3: CASSPSNSGNTIYF; DNA: TGTGCCAGCAGCCCATCCAACTCTGGAAACACCATATATTTT
size: .; D: .; J: TRBJ2-7; V: TRBV7-8; CDR3: CASSSRLGGIDPFEQYF; DNA: TGTGCCAGCAGCTCTCGCCTCGGGGGAATTGACCCCTTCGAGCAGTACTTC
size: .; D: TRBD1; J: TRBJ1-1; V: TRBV5-1; CDR3: CASIVGTGAGEAFF; DNA: TGCGCCAGCATAGTTGGGACAGGGGCGGGTGAAGCTTTCTTT
size: .; D: TRBD2; J: TRBJ2-4; V: TRBV2; CDR3: CASSERLAGGSKNIQYF; DNA: TGTGCCAGCAGTGAACGGCTAGCGGGAGGCTCCAAAAACATTCAGTACTTC
size: few; D: .; J: TRBJ1-1; V: TRBV18; CDR3: CASSGVGDTEAFF; DNA: TGTGCCAGCTCAGGAGTCGGGGACACTGAAGCTTTCTTT
size: .; D: TRBD1; J: TRBJ2-1; V: TRBV10-2; CDR3: CASRRDRGYNEQFF; DNA: TGCGCCAGCAGGAGGGACAGGGGTTACAATGAGCAGTTCTTC
size: .; D: .; J: TRBJ1-1; V: TRBV5-1; CDR3: CASSSSGSAEAFF; DNA: TGCGCCAGCAGCTCCTCAGGGAGCGCTGAAGCTTTCTTT
size: .; D: .; J: TRBJ2-7; V: TRBV5-1; CDR3: CASSLEVDGGHEQYF; DNA: TGCGCCAGCAGCTTGGAGGTGGATGGGGGGCACGAGCAGTACTTC
size: .; D: .; J: TRBJ2-7; V: TRBV19; CDR3: CASSIDLTPAEQYF; DNA: TGTGCCAGTAGTATAGATTTAACCCCGGCCGAGCAGTACTTC
size: .; D: .; J: TRBJ2-5; V: TRBV6-5; CDR3: CATSSGGLGETQYF; DNA: TGTGCCACCTCTTCCGGGGGGCTGGGGGAGACCCAGTACTTC
size: .; D: TRBD2; J: TRBJ2-5; V: TRBV4-3; CDR3: CASTPGLAVEETQYF; DNA: TGCGCCAGCACCCCGGGACTAGCGGTCGAAGAGACCCAGTACTTC
size: once; D: .; J: TRBJ2-5; V: TRBV20-1; CDR3: CSAHRVETQYF; DNA: TGCAGTGCCCACAGGGTGGAGACCCAGTACTTC
size: .; D: .; J: TRBJ2-3; V: TRBV5-1; CDR3: CASSLEGHVTDTQYF; DNA: TGCGCCAGCAGCTTGGAGGGGCACGTCACAGATACGCAGTATTTT
size: .; D: .; J: TRBJ2-7; V: TRBV5-1; CDR3: CASSLYEQYF; DNA: TGCGCCAGCAGCCTCTACGAGCAGTACTTC
size: once; D: .; J: TRBJ2-7; V: TRBV7-2; CDR3: CASSLSGGETYEQYF; DNA: TGTGCCAGCAGCTTAAGCGGAGGGGAGACCTACGAGCAGTACTTC
size: .; D: .; J: TRBJ2-4; V: TRBV7-2; CDR3: CASSSDSPAKNIQYF; DNA: TGTGCCAGCAGCTCCGACTCTCCAGCCAAAAACATTCAGTACTTC
size: .; D: .; J: TRBJ2-1; V: TRBV5-1; CDR3: CASSSDNDNEQFF; DNA: TGCGCCAGCAGCTCGGACAACGACAATGAGCAGTTCTTC
size: .; D: .; J: TRBJ2-7; V: TRBV11-2; CDR3: CASNNGLGREQYF; DNA: TGTGCCAGCAACAATGGACTGGGTAGGGAGCAGTACTTC
size: .; D: .; J: TRBJ1-1; V: TRBV18; CDR3: CASSLGTVEAFF; DNA: TGTGCCAGCTCACTTGGGACCGTTGAAGCTTTCTTT
size: .; D: TRBD2; J: TRBJ2-1; V: TRBV5-1; CDR3: CASSVVLAGLNNEQFF; DNA: TGCGCCAGCAGCGTAGTACTAGCGGGCCTTAACAATGAGCAGTTCTTC
size: .; D: .; J: TRBJ2-7; V: TRBV6-1; CDR3: CASNRQVYEQYF; DNA: TGTGCCAGCAATAGACAGGTCTACGAGCAGTACTTC
size: .; D: .; J: TRBJ1-1; V: TRBV21-1; CDR3: CASSSREGNTEAFF; DNA: TGTGCCAGCAGCAGTCGCGAGGGCAACACTGAAGCTTTCTTT
size: .; D: .; J: TRBJ2-4; V: TRBV19; CDR3: CASSIGSLAKNIQYF; DNA: TGTGCCAGTAGTATCGGTTCCTTAGCCAAAAACATTCAGTACTTC
size: .; D: .; J: TRBJ1-6; V: TRBV9; CDR3: CASSVVGGSPLHF; DNA: TGTGCCAGCAGCGTAGTAGGAGGTTCACCCCTCCACTTT